This T cell receptor beta chain is from a study of blood T cell repertoires in COVID-19. The assay was immunoSEQ multiplex PCR, and TCRdb's table has in-frame clones only and misses some. The repertoire holds 250,000 or so clones, with about 88% as singletons. This clone was found a few times. Material for sequencing was peripheral blood. This clonotype was obtained from a woman aged 55-70 years with acute or convalescent COVID-19.

CDR3 residues: CASSRTGGAGQPQHF. CDR3 coding DNA: TGTGCCAGCAGCAGGACAGGGGGCGCCGGACAGCCCCAGCATTTT. V usage is TRBV6-2 or TRBV6-3 and J usage is TRBJ1-5; 11 nucleotides match TRBD1. The V gene's germline CDR1 is MNHEY and CDR2 SVGEGT. Trimming at V came to 6 bases and at J to 7 bases, leaving 8 bases not matched to a gene. The CDR3 extends over 15 amino acids.